Here is one TCR beta chain with its context. No antigen is known for it. Within one base of it there is no much larger clone, and no base qualities were kept. This sample stems from a study of blood T cell repertoires in COVID-19 (TCRdb year 2020). General notes on the study: Collaborator samples came from the United States, Italy and Spain and covered acute and convalescent phases of COVID-19. The prospective study material was composed of cDNA or gDNA derived from T cells, B-cell-depleted T cells, or PBMCs. Deeply sampled blood TCRbeta repertoires from subjects exposed to, actively infected with, or recovered from COVID-19 were included in the dataset. A freely available public database, intended as a resource for researchers studying the immune response to SARS-CoV-2, is where the repertoires were released. The samples were drawn from the first 160 participants of the ongoing ImmuneRACE study and from some 1,300 subjects provided by 6 global collaborators. Sample metadata almost always included a de-identified subject ID, COVID-19 status, age in years and sex. Where available, HLA class I and class II types were obtained from metadata supplied by the sample provider rather than from assay-based typing. General study outcomes and caveats: How much clinical and demographic metadata was included differed by source and by participant, and the metadata was provided uncurated.

The germline V gene gives CDR1 as MDHEN and CDR2 as SYDVKM. There are 16 amino acids in the CDR3, from cysteine to phenylalanine inclusive. The CDR3 DNA has 48 bases and is translated from base 1. V and J lose 6 bases and 3 bases, and a span of 21 bases separates them. TCRbeta CDR3 regions were amplified from genomic DNA by means of the immunoSEQ Assay, a bias-controlled multiplex PCR. In the paper's pipeline: The number of nucleated cells in each sample was estimated by amplification of reference gene primers within the assay. Sequence reads were collapsed and filtered to measure the absolute abundance of every unique TCRbeta CDR3 rearrangement. Productive Simpson clonality was computed per sample as the square root of Simpson's diversity index over productive rearrangements. The source is immuneACCESS, and TCRdb retained only in-frame sequences with V and J called. Part of the clones is not carried over; for the studies checked, unresolved V genes explain less than half of this, and the remainder is unexplained. The V and J calls and clone size are taken from that table; D and trimming were inferred from the DNA. The sample yields around 160,000 clones; over 80% were counted once. About 3% of the sample lies in the top ten.

Collaborating institutions collected whole blood in K2EDTA tubes following their own protocols. For TCRbeta analysis, collaborator samples were shipped as frozen whole blood, as isolated PBMCs, or as DNA extracted from either sample type. The specimen was peripheral blood. The TCR sequence derives from a woman aged 40 to 49 with active or convalescent COVID-19. The V and J genes are TRBV28 and TRBJ2-7; TRBD1 is a weak D gene call, 5 bases matching. The CDR3: CASSSPSRQWGYEQYF. DNA sequence: TGTGCCAGCAGCTCCCCATCCCGACAGTGGGGCTACGAGCAGTACTTC.